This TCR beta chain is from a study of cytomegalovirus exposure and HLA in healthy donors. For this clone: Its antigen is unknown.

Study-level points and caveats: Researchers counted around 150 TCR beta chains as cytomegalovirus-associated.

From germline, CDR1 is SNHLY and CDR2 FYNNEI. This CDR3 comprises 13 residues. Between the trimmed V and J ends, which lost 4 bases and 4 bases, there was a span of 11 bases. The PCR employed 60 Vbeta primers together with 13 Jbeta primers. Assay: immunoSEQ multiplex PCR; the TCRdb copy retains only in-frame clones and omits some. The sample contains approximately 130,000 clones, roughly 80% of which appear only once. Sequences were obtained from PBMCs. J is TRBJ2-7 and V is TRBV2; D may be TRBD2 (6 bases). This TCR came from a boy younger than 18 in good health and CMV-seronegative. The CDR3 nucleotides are TGTGCCAGCAGTGGGAGGGTACGGTACGAGCAGTACTTC. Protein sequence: CASSGRVRYEQYF. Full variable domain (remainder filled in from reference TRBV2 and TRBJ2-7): EPEVTQTPSHQVTQMGQEVILRCVPISNHLYFYWYRQILGQKVEFLVSFYNNEISEKSEIFDDQFSVERPDGSNFTLKIRSTKLEDSAMYFCASSGRVRYEQYFGPGTRLTVT.